The source of this TCR beta chain is a study of OX40 agonist ivuxolimab in advanced cancers. Study-wide background: Patients were roughly 83% male with ages roughly 20 to 90, mean roughly 55.

Repertoires were generated with immunoSEQ multiplex PCR, while TCRdb's copy carries only in-frame clones and drops some. In the table there are approximately 59,000 clones, 88% of which are singletons. CDR3 length: 17 amino acids. From germline, CDR1 is SEHNR and CDR2 FQNEAQ (reference sequence). The trim removed 2 bases at V and 0 bases at J, leaving 9 bases unmatched. This chain connects TRBV7-9 to TRBJ1-1; TRBD1 matches 7 bases. Sequenced here: CD4+ or CD8+ T cells sorted from blood, sampled in a trial of the OX40 agonist ivuxolimab. This sequence was found in an adult with an advanced solid tumor such as melanoma, head and neck, liver or kidney cancer. In DNA, the CDR3 is TGTGCCAGCAGCTTATCGACCGGGACAGACATGAACACTGAAGCTTTCTTT. This codes for CASSLSTGTDMNTEAFF.